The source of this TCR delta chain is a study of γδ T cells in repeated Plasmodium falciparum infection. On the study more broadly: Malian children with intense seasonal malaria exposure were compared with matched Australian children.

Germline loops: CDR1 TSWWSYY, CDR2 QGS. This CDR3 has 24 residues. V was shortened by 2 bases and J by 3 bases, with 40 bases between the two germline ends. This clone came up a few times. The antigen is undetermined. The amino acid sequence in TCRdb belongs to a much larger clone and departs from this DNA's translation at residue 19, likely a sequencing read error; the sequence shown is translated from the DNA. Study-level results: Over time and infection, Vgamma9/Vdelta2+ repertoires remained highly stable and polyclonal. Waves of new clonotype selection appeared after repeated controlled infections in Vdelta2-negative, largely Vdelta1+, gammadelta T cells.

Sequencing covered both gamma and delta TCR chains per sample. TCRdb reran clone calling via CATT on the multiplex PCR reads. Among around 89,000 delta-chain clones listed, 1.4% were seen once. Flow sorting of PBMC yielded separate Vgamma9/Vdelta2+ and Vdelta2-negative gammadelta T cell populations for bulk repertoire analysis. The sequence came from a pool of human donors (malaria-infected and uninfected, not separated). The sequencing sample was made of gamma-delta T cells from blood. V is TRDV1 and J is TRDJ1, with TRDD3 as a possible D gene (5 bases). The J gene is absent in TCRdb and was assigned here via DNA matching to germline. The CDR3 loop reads CALGESTLKKPGALLLSYADKLIF. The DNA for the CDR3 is TGTGCTCTTGGGGAATCTACCCTAAAGAAGCCAGGCGCCCTTTTACTATCATACGCCGATAAACTCATCTTT.